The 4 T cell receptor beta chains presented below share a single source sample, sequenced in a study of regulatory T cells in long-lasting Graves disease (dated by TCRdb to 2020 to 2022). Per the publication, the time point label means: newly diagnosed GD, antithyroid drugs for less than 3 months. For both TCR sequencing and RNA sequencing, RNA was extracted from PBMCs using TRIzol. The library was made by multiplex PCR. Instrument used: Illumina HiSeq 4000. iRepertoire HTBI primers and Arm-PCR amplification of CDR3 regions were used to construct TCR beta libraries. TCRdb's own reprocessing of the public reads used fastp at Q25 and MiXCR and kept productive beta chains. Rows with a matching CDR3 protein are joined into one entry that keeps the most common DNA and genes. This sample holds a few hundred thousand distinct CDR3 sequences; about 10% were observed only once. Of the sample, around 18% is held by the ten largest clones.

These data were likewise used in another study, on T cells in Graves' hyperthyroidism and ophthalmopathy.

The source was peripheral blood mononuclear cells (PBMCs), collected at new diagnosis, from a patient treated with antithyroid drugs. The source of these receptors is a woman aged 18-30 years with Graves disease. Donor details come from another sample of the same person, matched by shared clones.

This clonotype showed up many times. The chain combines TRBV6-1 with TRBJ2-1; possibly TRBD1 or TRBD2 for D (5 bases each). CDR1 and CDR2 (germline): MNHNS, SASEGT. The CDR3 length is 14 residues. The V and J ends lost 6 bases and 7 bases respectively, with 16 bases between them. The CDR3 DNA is TGTGCCAGCAGCCACGGGACGGTTGCTAATGAGCAGTTCTTC. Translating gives CASSHGTVANEQFF.

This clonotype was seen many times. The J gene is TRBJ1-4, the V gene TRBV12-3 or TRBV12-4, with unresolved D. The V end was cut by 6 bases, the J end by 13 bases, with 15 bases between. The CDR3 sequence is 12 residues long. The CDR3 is CASSRSRGLLFF. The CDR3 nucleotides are TGTGCCAGCAGCCGAAGTAGAGGATTACTGTTTTTT.

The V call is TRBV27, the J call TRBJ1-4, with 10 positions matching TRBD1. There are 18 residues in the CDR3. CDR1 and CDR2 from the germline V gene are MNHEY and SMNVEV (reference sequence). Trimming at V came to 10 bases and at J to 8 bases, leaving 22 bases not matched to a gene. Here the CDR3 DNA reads TGTGCCACTTCGGGACAGGGGCTTCGTATATCGAGCTTGGAAAAACTGTTTTTT. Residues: CATSGQGLRISSLEKLFF.

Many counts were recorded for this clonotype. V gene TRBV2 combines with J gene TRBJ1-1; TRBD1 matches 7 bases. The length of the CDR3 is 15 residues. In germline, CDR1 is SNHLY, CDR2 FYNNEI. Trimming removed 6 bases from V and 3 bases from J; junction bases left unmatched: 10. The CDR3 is CASSLTGTVHTEAFF. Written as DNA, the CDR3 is TGTGCCAGCAGCCTCACCGGGACAGTCCACACTGAAGCTTTCTTT.